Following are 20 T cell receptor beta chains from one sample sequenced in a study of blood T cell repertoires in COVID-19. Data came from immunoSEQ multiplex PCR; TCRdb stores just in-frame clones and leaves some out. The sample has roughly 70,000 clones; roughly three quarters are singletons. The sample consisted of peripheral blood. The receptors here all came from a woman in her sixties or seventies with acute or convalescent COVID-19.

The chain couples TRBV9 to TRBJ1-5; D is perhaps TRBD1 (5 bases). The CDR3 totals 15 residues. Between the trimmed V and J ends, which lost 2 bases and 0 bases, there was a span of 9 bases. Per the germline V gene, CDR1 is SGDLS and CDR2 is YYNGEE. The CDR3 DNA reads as TGTGCCAGCAGCGTTGGAGGGGATAGCAATCAGCCCCAGCATTTT. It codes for CASSVGGDSNQPQHF.

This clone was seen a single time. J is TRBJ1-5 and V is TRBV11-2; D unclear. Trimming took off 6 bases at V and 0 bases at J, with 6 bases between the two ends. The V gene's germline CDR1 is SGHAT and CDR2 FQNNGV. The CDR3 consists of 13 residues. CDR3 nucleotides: TGTGCCAGCAGTCCCTTTAGCAATCAGCCCCAGCATTTT. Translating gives CASSPFSNQPQHF. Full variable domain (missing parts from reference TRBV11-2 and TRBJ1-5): EAGVAQSPRYKIIEKRQSVAFWCNPISGHATLYWYQQILGQGPKLLIQFQNNGVVDDSQLPKDRFSAERLKGVDSTLKIQPAKLEDSAVYLCASSPFSNQPQHFGDGTRLSIL.

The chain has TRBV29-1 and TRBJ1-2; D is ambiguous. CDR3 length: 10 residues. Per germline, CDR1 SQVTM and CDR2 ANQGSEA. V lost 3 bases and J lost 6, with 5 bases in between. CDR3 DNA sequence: TGCAGCGTTGAGGCCAATGGCTACACCTTC. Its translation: CSVEANGYTF. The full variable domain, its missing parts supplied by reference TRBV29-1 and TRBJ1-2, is SAVISQKPSRDICQRGTSLTIQCQVDSQVTMMFWYRQQPGQSLTLIATANQGSEATYESGFVIDKFPISRPNLTFSTLTVSNMSPEDSSIYLCSVEANGYTFGSGTRLTVV.

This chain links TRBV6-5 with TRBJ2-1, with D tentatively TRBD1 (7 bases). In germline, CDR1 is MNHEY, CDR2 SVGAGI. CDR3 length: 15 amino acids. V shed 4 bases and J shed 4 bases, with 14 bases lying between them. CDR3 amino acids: CASSFQGGAYNEQFF. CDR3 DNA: TGTGCCAGCAGTTTCCAGGGGGGAGCGTACAATGAGCAGTTCTTC.

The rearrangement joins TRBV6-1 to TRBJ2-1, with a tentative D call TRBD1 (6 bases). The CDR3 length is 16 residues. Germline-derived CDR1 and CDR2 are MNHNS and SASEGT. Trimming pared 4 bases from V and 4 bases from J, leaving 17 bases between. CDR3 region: CASSASTGVGYNEQFF. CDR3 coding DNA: TGTGCCAGCAGTGCATCGACAGGAGTAGGATACAATGAGCAGTTCTTC.

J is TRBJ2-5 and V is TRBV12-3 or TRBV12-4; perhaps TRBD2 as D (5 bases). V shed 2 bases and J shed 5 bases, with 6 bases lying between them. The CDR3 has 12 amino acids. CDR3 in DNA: TGTGCCAGCAGTTTAATAGCGGAGACCCAGTACTTC. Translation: CASSLIAETQYF.

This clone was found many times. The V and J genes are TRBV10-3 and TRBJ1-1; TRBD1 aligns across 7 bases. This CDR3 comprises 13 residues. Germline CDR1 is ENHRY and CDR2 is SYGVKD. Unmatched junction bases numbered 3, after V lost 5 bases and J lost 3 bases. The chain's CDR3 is CAISPGQYTEAFF. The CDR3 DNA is TGTGCCATCAGTCCGGGACAGTACACTGAAGCTTTCTTT.

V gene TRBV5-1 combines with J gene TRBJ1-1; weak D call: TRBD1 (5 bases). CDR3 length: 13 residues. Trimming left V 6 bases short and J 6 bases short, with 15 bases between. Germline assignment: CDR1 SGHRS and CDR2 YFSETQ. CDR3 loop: CASTLGRGAEAFF. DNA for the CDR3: TGCGCCAGCACCCTTGGTCGGGGGGCTGAAGCTTTCTTT.

The DNA for the CDR3 is TGTGCCAGCAGCTTAACAGGACAGGGGGCGAGGTCGGATACGCAGTATTTT. Amino acid sequence: CASSLTGQGARSDTQYF. The chain links TRBV7-2 to TRBJ2-3; TRBD1 matches 11 bases. The CDR3 has 17 amino acids. CDR1 is SGHTA and CDR2 is FQGNSA in the germline V gene. With 2 bases clipped from V and 6 bases from J, the junction kept 10 bases outside the gene matches.

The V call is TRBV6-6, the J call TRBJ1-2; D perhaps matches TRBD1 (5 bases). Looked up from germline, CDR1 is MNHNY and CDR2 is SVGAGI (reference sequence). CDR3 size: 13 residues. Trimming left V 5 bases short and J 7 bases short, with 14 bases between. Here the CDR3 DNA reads TGTGCCAGCAGTGCCCTGGGGCTCTCTGGCTACACCTTC. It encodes CASSALGLSGYTF.

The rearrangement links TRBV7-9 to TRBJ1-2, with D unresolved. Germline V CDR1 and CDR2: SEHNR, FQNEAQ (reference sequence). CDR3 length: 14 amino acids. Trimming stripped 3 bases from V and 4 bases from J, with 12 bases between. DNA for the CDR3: TGTGCCAGCAGCTTGGAGGGCACCCTCTATGGCTACACCTTC. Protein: CASSLEGTLYGYTF.

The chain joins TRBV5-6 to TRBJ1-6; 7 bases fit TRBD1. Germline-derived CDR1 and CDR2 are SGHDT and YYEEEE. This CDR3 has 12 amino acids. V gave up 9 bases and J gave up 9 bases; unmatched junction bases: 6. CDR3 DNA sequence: TGTGCCACCCGACAGGGACTTTCACCCCTCCACTTT. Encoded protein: CATRQGLSPLHF.

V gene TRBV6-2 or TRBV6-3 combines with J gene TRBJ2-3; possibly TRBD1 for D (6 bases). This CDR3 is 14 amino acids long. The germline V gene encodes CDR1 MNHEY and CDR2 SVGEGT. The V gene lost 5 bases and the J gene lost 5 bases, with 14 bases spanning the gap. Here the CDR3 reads CASSRDMAIDTQYF. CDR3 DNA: TGTGCCAGCAGTAGGGACATGGCGATAGATACGCAGTATTTT.

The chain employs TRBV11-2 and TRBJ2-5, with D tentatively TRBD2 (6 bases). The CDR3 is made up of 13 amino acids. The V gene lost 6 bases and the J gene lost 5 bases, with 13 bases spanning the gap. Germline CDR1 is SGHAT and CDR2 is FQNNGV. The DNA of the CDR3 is TGTGCCAGCAGTGGAGGGAGTATCGAGACCCAGTACTTC. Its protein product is CASSGGSIETQYF. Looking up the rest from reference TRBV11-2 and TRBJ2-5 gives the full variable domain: EAGVAQSPRYKIIEKRQSVAFWCNPISGHATLYWYQQILGQGPKLLIQFQNNGVVDDSQLPKDRFSAERLKGVDSTLKIQPAKLEDSAVYLCASSGGSIETQYFGPGTRLLVL.

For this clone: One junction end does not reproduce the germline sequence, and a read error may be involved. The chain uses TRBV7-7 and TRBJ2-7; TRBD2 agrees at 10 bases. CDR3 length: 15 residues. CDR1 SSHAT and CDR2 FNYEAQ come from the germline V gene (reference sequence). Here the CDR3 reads CASSRDLAGVGQQYF. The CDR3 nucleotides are TGTGCTAGCAGCCGTGATCTAGCGGGGGTTGGCCAGCAGTACTTC.

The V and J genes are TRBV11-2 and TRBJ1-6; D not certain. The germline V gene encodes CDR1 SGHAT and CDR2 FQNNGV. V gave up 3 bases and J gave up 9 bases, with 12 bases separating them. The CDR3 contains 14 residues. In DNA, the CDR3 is TGTGCCAGCAGCTTTAACAGCCCCGGTTCACCCCTCCACTTT. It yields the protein CASSFNSPGSPLHF. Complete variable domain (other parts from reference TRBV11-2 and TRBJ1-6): EAGVAQSPRYKIIEKRQSVAFWCNPISGHATLYWYQQILGQGPKLLIQFQNNGVVDDSQLPKDRFSAERLKGVDSTLKIQPAKLEDSAVYLCASSFNSPGSPLHFGNGTRLTVT.

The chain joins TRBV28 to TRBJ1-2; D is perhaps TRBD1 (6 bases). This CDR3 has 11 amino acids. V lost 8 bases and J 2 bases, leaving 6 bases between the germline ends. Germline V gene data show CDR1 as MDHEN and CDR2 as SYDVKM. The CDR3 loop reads CASGQNYGYTF. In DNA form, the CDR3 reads TGTGCCAGCGGACAGAACTATGGCTACACCTTC.

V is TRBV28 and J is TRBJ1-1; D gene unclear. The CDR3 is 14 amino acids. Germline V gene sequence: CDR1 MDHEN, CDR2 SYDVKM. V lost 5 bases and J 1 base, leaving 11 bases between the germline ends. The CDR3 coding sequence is TGTGCCAGCAGTCCACGACGGGAGAACACTGAAGCTTTCTTT. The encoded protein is CASSPRRENTEAFF.

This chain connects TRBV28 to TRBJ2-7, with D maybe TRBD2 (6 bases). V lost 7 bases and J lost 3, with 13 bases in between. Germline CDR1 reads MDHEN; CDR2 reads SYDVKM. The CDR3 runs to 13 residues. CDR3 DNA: TGTGCCAGCACTCTGGGGGGATACTACGAGCAGTACTTC. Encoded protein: CASTLGGYYEQYF.

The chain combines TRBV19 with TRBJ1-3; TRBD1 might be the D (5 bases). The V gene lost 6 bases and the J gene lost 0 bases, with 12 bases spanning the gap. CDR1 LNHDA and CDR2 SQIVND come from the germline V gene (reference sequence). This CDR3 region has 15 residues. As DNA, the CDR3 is TGTGCCAGTAGCCCGACAGTAGCCTCTGGAAACACCATATATTTT. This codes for CASSPTVASGNTIYF. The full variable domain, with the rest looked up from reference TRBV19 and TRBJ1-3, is DGGITQSPKYLFRKEGQNVTLSCEQNLNHDAMYWYRQDPGQGLRLIYYSQIVNDFQKGDIAEGYSVSREKKESFPLTVTSAQKNPTAFYLCASSPTVASGNTIYFGEGSWLTVV.